The clone carrying this T cell receptor (beta chain) was detected many times. Its specificity is not known. This sample was included in a study of identical twins. Study-level findings and limits: A partial confounding effect on zero-insertion analyses could come from invariant MAIT and iNKT cells.

Unique molecular identifiers were present on the cDNA, which also gained a universal primer site by template switching. One entry per CDR3 protein results from TCRdb running MiXCR on the 5' RACE reads. The table lists 550,000 to 700,000 distinct CDR3 sequences, 9% to 10% of them singletons, with around 3% in the top ten. The V gene's germline CDR1 is SQVTM and CDR2 ANQGSEA. CDR3 length equals 14 residues. V was clipped by 3 bases and J by 9 bases, with 18 bases between them. This same sample was also taken into another study, of yellow fever vaccine responses in identical twins.

The V call is TRBV29-1, the J call TRBJ2-1, with D hard to call. The sequencing sample was made of PBMCs. This receptor was identified in a woman aged 18-30 years in good health. CDR3 in amino acids: CSVDFSELVTEQFF. In DNA, the CDR3 is TGCAGCGTTGACTTTTCGGAGCTTGTTACTGAGCAGTTCTTC.